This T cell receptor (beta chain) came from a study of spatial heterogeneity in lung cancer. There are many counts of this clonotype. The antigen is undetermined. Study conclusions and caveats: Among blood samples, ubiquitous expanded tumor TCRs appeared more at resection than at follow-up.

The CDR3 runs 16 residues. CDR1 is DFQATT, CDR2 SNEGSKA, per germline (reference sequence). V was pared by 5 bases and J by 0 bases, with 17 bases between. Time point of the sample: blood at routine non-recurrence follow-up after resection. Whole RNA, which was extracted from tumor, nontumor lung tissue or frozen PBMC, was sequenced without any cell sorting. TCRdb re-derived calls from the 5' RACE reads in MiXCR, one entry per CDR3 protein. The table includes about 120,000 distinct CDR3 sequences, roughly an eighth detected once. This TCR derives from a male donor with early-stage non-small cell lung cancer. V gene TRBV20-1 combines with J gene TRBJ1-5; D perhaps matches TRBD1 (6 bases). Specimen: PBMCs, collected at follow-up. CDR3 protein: CSALNRETYSNQPQHF. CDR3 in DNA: TGCAGTGCTCTTAACAGGGAGACTTATAGCAATCAGCCCCAGCATTTT.